A single sample gave rise to the 18 T cell receptor beta chains below, sequenced in a study of T cell repertoires in cytomegalovirus infection. TCRdb called the reads again in MiXCR, with one record for every CDR3 protein. The profile shows 490,000 or so distinct CDR3 sequences, roughly 10% of them singletons. The source material was PBMCs. The receptor source for this set is a human donor in good health (CMV status not recorded). Some clones in this sample may be carry-over from other donors' samples.

Ten or more counts support this clonotype. The chain recombines TRBV7-9 with TRBJ2-1; 10 positions match TRBD2. V was pared by 1 base and J by 8 bases, with 5 bases of the junction left unmatched. This CDR3 contains 15 residues. The germline gives CDR1 SEHNR, CDR2 FQNEAQ (reference sequence). The CDR3 DNA sequence: TGTGCCAGCAGCTTAGTTCTAGCGGGAGTGGATGAGCAGTTCTTC. Translated: CASSLVLAGVDEQFF.

This clonotype appeared many times. The chain uses TRBV5-4 and TRBJ2-7; D might be TRBD1 (5 bases). V lost 1 base, J lost 1 base, and 12 bases lay in between. Per the germline V gene, CDR1 is SGHNT and CDR2 is YYREEE (reference sequence). This CDR3 is 15 amino acids long. The CDR3 nucleotides read TGTGCCAGCAGCTTGCCAGGGATTGATTCCTACGAGCAGTACTTC. Its protein is CASSLPGIDSYEQYF.

This clonotype was observed at least ten times. The CDR3 protein is CATSRGSNQPQHF. In nucleotides, the CDR3 is TGTGCCACCTCTAGGGGGAGCAATCAGCCCCAGCATTTT. This rearrangement joins TRBV7-9 to TRBJ1-5; a possible D gene is TRBD1 (6 bases). Germline lookup yields CDR1 SEHNR and CDR2 FQNEAQ (reference sequence). The V gene lost 10 bases and the J gene lost 1 base, with 11 bases spanning the gap. The length of the CDR3 is 13 residues.

This clonotype was seen ten or more times. The chain carries TRBV7-2 and TRBJ2-7; the D call may be TRBD1 or TRBD2 (6 bases each). There are 16 residues in the CDR3. Trimming removed 2 bases from V and 4 bases from J, with 18 bases in between. The germline CDR1 and CDR2 sequences are SGHTA and FQGNSA. The CDR3, as DNA: TGTGCCAGCAGCTTAAAAGGCCTAGCGAGGGGGTACGAGCAGTACTTC. This translates into CASSLKGLARGYEQYF.

V is TRBV3-1 and J is TRBJ1-2; 9 bases align to TRBD1. Germline V gene data show CDR1 as LGHDT and CDR2 as YNNKEL (reference sequence). Trimming cost V 4 bases and J 6 bases; bases outside gene matches: 12. There are 16 residues in the CDR3. The CDR3 DNA reads as TGTGCCAGCAGCCCCGCCTGGACAGGGGAGGCGCATGGCTACACCTTC. This gives the protein CASSPAWTGEAHGYTF.

The chain couples TRBV12-3 or TRBV12-4 to TRBJ1-6; D unclear. The germline V and J ends were trimmed by 1 base and 8 bases, with 12 bases remaining between them. This CDR3 is built from 15 residues. Here the CDR3 DNA reads TGTGCCAGCAGTTTAGGAGGTTCCATGGATTCACCCCTCCACTTT. It is translated as CASSLGGSMDSPLHF.

The chain carries TRBV18 and TRBJ2-7; TRBD1 or TRBD2 may be the D gene (5 bases each). Germline V lookup: CDR1 KGHSH, CDR2 LQKENI. Trimming took off 2 bases at V and 0 bases at J, with 14 bases between the two ends. This CDR3 has 16 amino acids. Written as DNA, the CDR3 is TGTGCCAGCTCACCATACATGACAGCGGACTCCTACGAGCAGTACTTC. This sequence encodes CASSPYMTADSYEQYF.

This clonotype was recorded at least ten times. The chain is built from TRBV20-1 and TRBJ1-1, with D hard to call. Germline V gives CDR1 DFQATT, CDR2 SNEGSKA (reference sequence). The CDR3 loop spans 13 amino acids. Trimming removed 3 bases at V and 1 base at J, with 9 bases between. The CDR3 reads CSASGQPNTEAFF. In DNA form, the CDR3 reads TGCAGTGCTAGTGGGCAGCCGAACACTGAAGCTTTCTTT.

This rearrangement joins TRBV12-5 to TRBJ2-7; D gene uncertain. Germline V gene data show CDR1 as LGHNT and CDR2 as FRNRAP. V was cut by 7 bases and J by 13 bases, with 26 bases left in between. The CDR3 spans 14 residues. The DNA of the CDR3 is TGTGCTAGTGACCAGATAGGTATGACCCGGTCCCTCTACTTC. Protein: CASDQIGMTRSLYF.

This clonotype was recorded many times. The chain recombines TRBV7-9 with TRBJ2-1, with D perhaps TRBD2 (6 bases). The CDR3 is 14 amino acids. Trimming cost V 1 base and J 9 bases, with 13 bases left between them. From germline, CDR1 is SEHNR and CDR2 FQNEAQ (reference sequence). This chain's CDR3 is CASSLVWRGTEQFF. CDR3 coding DNA: TGTGCCAGCAGCTTAGTTTGGCGGGGCACTGAGCAGTTCTTC.

This clonotype appeared many times. The V call is TRBV6-1, the J call TRBJ1-6; no definite D call. This CDR3 contains 15 residues. The V end was cut by 6 bases, the J end by 6 bases, with 15 bases between. CDR1 is MNHNS, CDR2 SASEGT, per germline. CDR3 sequence: CASRPRSEINSPLHF. CDR3 bases: TGTGCCAGCAGACCACGCTCGGAGATTAATTCACCCCTCCACTTT.

In this sample, this clonotype turned up many times. The V call is TRBV7-9, the J call TRBJ2-5; 13 bases are shared with TRBD2. This CDR3 contains 16 residues. CDR1 and CDR2 (germline): SEHNR, FQNEAQ (reference sequence). V trimming: 5 bases; J trimming: 1 base; junction bases outside the gene matches: 4. DNA for the CDR3: TGTGCCAGCAGCGGCAGGACTAGCGGGAGCCAAGAGACCCAGTACTTC. It translates to CASSGRTSGSQETQYF. Full variable domain (outside the CDR3, taken from reference TRBV7-9 and TRBJ2-5): DTGVSQNPRHKITKRGQNVTFRCDPISEHNRLYWYRQTLGQGPEFLTYFQNEAQLEKSRLLSDRFSAERPKGSFSTLEIQRTEQGDSAMYLCASSGRTSGSQETQYFGPGTRLLVL.

This clonotype has just a few counts. The chain joins TRBV2 to TRBJ1-4; 7 bases fit TRBD1. The CDR3 has 15 residues. CDR1 and CDR2 from the germline V gene are SNHLY and FYNNEI. After removal of 4 bases from V and 7 bases from J, the junction contained 9 bases not matched to a gene. Written as DNA, the CDR3 is TGTGCCAGCAGTGGCAGACAGGGCAGTGTTGAAAAACTGTTTTTT. Translated: CASSGRQGSVEKLFF.

This clonotype has a count of ten or more. CDR3 DNA sequence: TGTGCCAGCAGCTTAGGACGGCTAGAAAATGAGCAGTTCTTC. Translating gives CASSLGRLENEQFF. The chain has TRBV11-2 and TRBJ2-1; D remains ambiguous. With 1 base removed from V and 7 bases from J, the gap between germline ends came to 11 bases. This CDR3 spans 14 amino acids. Germline CDR1 is SGHAT and CDR2 is FQNNGV.

This clonotype was seen at least ten times. The rearrangement uses TRBV7-2 and TRBJ1-6; TRBD1 is a possible D gene (6 bases). The CDR3 runs to 16 residues. The germline V gene encodes CDR1 SGHTA and CDR2 FQGNSA. The V gene lost 1 base and the J gene lost 10 bases, with 17 bases spanning the gap. CDR3 in amino acids: CASSLEGDTRLSPLHF. CDR3 DNA sequence: TGTGCCAGCAGCTTAGAGGGGGACACCCGATTATCACCCCTCCACTTT.

CDR3 residues: CASSLLGTGGLAFF. The CDR3 bases are TGTGCCAGCAGCTTACTGGGGACAGGGGGTCTCGCTTTCTTT. This chain uses TRBV11-2 with TRBJ1-1; 11 bases match TRBD1. Germline V gene sequence: CDR1 SGHAT, CDR2 FQNNGV. V was pared by 2 bases and J by 11 bases, with 7 bases of the junction left unmatched. This CDR3 is 14 amino acids long.

Many counts were recorded for this clonotype. The genes are TRBV10-3 and TRBJ1-2; 9 bases are shared with TRBD1. CDR1 and CDR2 from the germline V gene are ENHRY and SYGVKD. The CDR3 is made up of 15 amino acids. V dropped 5 bases and J dropped 3; count of bases not matched to a gene: 7. CDR3 in amino acids: CAISPGQGRYYGYTF. The CDR3 DNA sequence: TGTGCCATCAGTCCAGGACAGGGGCGCTACTATGGCTACACCTTC.

This clonotype was seen at least ten times. This chain uses TRBV28 with TRBJ1-6; 7 bases line up with TRBD1. CDR1 MDHEN and CDR2 SYDVKM come from the germline V gene. The CDR3 has 16 residues. Trimming at V came to 7 bases and at J to 7 bases, leaving 13 bases not matched to a gene. This CDR3 is CASKHSRDRRNSPLHF. Written as DNA, the CDR3 is TGTGCCAGCAAACATTCGAGGGACAGAAGAAATTCACCCCTCCACTTT. Drawing the rest from reference TRBV28 and TRBJ1-6, the complete variable domain is DVKVTQSSRYLVKRTGEKVFLECVQDMDHENMFWYRQDPGLGLRLIYFSYDVKMKEKGDIPEGYSVSREKKERFSLILESASTNQTSMYLCASKHSRDRRNSPLHFGNGTRLTVT.